The 25 T cell receptor beta chains given below trace back to one sample, sequenced in a study of T cell repertoires in aging, cancer and after chemotherapy. The template was genomic DNA from peripheral blood, not RNA. A mixed TRB-A/B primer pool amplified rearranged TRB by multiplex touch-down PCR. Using its own MiXCR run on the multiplex PCR reads, TCRdb lists one record per CDR3 protein. The sample holds several thousand distinct CDR3 sequences, around 30% seen once. Material: blood. Source of these receptors: a human donor in good health.

By share, this clonotype counts as medium-sized. The rearrangement joins TRBV19 to TRBJ1-4, with 7 bases that match TRBD1. With 6 bases clipped from V and 10 bases from J, the junction kept 11 bases outside the gene matches. CDR1 is LNHDA, CDR2 SQIVND, per germline (reference sequence). This CDR3 has 14 amino acids. The CDR3 DNA sequence: TGTGCCAGTAGGACTCCCGGGACAGAGGGAAAACTGTTTTTT. This translates into CASRTPGTEGKLFF.

A few counts support this clonotype. The V and J genes are TRBV7-9 and TRBJ2-5; 15 bases match TRBD2. The CDR3 has 16 amino acids. Germline V CDR1 and CDR2: SEHNR, FQNEAQ (reference sequence). Losses at the gene ends were 4 bases for V and 4 bases for J; bases not matched to a gene: 4. The CDR3 protein is CASSSQGLAGGETQYF. In DNA, the CDR3 is TGTGCCAGCAGCTCCCAGGGACTAGCGGGGGGAGAGACCCAGTACTTC.

A single count supports this clonotype. The chain links TRBV12-3 or TRBV12-4 to TRBJ1-1, with TRBD1 matching over 9 bases. With 5 bases clipped from V and 7 bases from J, the junction kept 5 bases outside the gene matches. The CDR3 length is 13 residues. Here the CDR3 reads CASSRGTGSEAFF. The CDR3 DNA is TGTGCCAGCAGTCGAGGGACAGGGAGTGAAGCTTTCTTT.

This clonotype was counted once. The J gene is TRBJ1-1, the V gene TRBV13; D is unresolved. Per germline, CDR1 PRHDT and CDR2 FYEKMQ (reference sequence). V lost 6 bases to trimming and J lost 3 bases, with 20 bases between them. CDR3 length: 16 amino acids. The CDR3 DNA reads TGTGCCAGCAGTGAAGCGCTAGGAGGTGCAGACACTGAAGCTTTCTTT. This sequence encodes CASSEALGGADTEAFF.

The genes are TRBV27 and TRBJ2-1; the match to TRBD1 covers 7 bases. This CDR3 spans 12 amino acids. V shed 6 bases and J 6 bases; nucleotides not matched to a gene: 2. The germline CDR1 and CDR2 sequences are MNHEY and SMNVEV (reference sequence). The CDR3 loop reads CASSRQGNEQFF. The CDR3 nucleotides are TGTGCCAGCAGCCGACAGGGCAATGAGCAGTTCTTC.

The chain employs TRBV6-1 and TRBJ1-2; unclear D gene. The germline V gene encodes CDR1 MNHNS and CDR2 SASEGT. Deletions cut 7 bases from V and 3 bases from J, with 9 bases between. There are 12 residues in the CDR3. CDR3 loop: CASTVGHYGYTF. CDR3 coding DNA: TGTGCCAGCACGGTAGGCCACTATGGCTACACCTTC.

V is TRBV18 and J is TRBJ2-1, with TRBD1 identical over 7 bases. CDR1 and CDR2 from the germline V gene are KGHSH and LQKENI. The CDR3 covers 17 residues. After removal of 3 bases from V and 4 bases from J, the junction contained 12 bases not matched to a gene. The chain's CDR3 is CASSPKTPGQRYNEQFF. In nucleotides, the CDR3 is TGTGCCAGCTCACCCAAAACACCGGGACAGAGATACAATGAGCAGTTCTTC.

This clonotype was seen a few times. The chain joins TRBV6-5 to TRBJ2-1; no clear D. Deletions cut 7 bases from V and 4 bases from J, with 8 bases between. The germline CDR1 and CDR2 sequences are MNHEY and SVGAGI. The length of the CDR3 is 12 residues. CDR3: CASTASYNEQFF. The CDR3 coding sequence is TGTGCCAGCACCGCGAGTTACAATGAGCAGTTCTTC.

This clonotype qualifies as medium-sized. The rearrangement links TRBV27 to TRBJ2-7; 8 bases fit TRBD2. The CDR3 sequence is 17 residues long. Per germline, CDR1 MNHEY and CDR2 SMNVEV (reference sequence). The V gene end was trimmed by 6 bases and the J gene end by 0 bases; junction bases not matched to a gene: 13. The CDR3 spells CASSPGLGRQSSYEQYF. DNA for the CDR3: TGTGCCAGCAGCCCGGGACTAGGACGGCAAAGCTCCTACGAGCAGTACTTC.

The table lists this clonotype with a few counts. The chain combines TRBV5-1 with TRBJ2-7; TRBD1 matches 9 bases. Germline CDR1 is SGHRS and CDR2 is YFSETQ. This CDR3 has 14 amino acids. The V segment lost 3 bases and the J segment 1 base; nucleotides outside the gene matches: 2. The chain's CDR3 is CASSSDRGSYEQYF. The CDR3 bases are TGCGCCAGCAGCTCGGACAGGGGATCCTACGAGCAGTACTTC. The complete variable domain, with remaining parts taken from reference TRBV5-1 and TRBJ2-7, reads KAGVTQTPRYLIKTRGQQVTLSCSPISGHRSVSWYQQTPGQGLQFLFEYFSETQRNKGNFPGRFSGRQFSNSRSEMNVSTLELGDSALYLCASSSDRGSYEQYFGPGTRLTVT.

This clonotype was counted between two and nine times. CDR3 DNA: TGTGCCAGCACCCCTAGGGCAGGGGAAGGGTATGGCTACACCTTC. It specifies CASTPRAGEGYGYTF. The V and J genes are TRBV7-9 and TRBJ1-2; maybe TRBD1 (6 bases). The V end was cut by 7 bases, the J end by 5 bases, with 20 bases between. Germline CDR1 is SEHNR and CDR2 is FQNEAQ (reference sequence). This CDR3 contains 15 residues.

This clonotype showed up just a few times. V and J are TRBV10-3 and TRBJ2-3, with a tentative D call TRBD2 (5 bases). The CDR3 is made up of 12 amino acids. Trimming cost V 8 bases and J 4 bases, with 10 bases left between them. The germline gives CDR1 ENHRY, CDR2 SYGVKD. CDR3 bases: TGTGCCATCGCCAGCGGTGCAGATACGCAGTATTTT. Its translation: CAIASGADTQYF.

The rearrangement joins TRBV11-2 to TRBJ2-1; D not certain. Germline V CDR1 and CDR2: SGHAT, FQNNGV. V was clipped by 0 bases and J by 10 bases, with 13 bases between them. The CDR3 consists of 14 residues. The CDR3 reads CASSLDLGSREQFF. In nucleotides, the CDR3 is TGTGCCAGCAGCTTAGATCTTGGTAGCAGGGAGCAGTTCTTC.

The chain uses TRBV7-9 and TRBJ2-1, with D possibly TRBD2 on 5 matching bases. Germline V lookup: CDR1 SEHNR, CDR2 FQNEAQ (reference sequence). Trimming shortened V by 5 bases and J by 13 bases, and 15 bases separated the two germline ends. This CDR3 is built from 12 residues. CDR3 nucleotide sequence: TGTGCCAGCAGCCGTAATAGTGAGGGTCAGTTCTTC. This encodes CASSRNSEGQFF.

The chain employs TRBV10-3 and TRBJ1-5, with D unclear. Germline assignment: CDR1 ENHRY and CDR2 SYGVKD. This CDR3 has 13 amino acids. The ends were cut back, 4 bases at V and 4 bases at J, with 8 bases in the middle. CDR3 loop: CAISGGANQPQHF. The CDR3 coding sequence is TGTGCCATCAGTGGGGGAGCTAATCAGCCCCAGCATTTT.

This clonotype was recorded a few times. The J gene is TRBJ2-2, the V gene TRBV7-2, with D maybe TRBD2 (6 bases). Germline V gene data show CDR1 as SGHTA and CDR2 as FQGNSA. This CDR3 region has 15 residues. V lost 1 base to trimming and J lost 9 bases, with 15 bases between them. CDR3 loop: CASSLVPRGTRELFF. The CDR3 nucleotides read TGTGCCAGCAGCTTAGTTCCTCGGGGGACCCGGGAGCTGTTTTTT.

This clonotype is medium-sized (0.01 to 0.1%). V and J are TRBV29-1 and TRBJ1-4; no clear D gene. Germline assignment: CDR1 SQVTM and CDR2 ANQGSEA. V was clipped by 8 bases and J by 5 bases, with 12 bases between them. The CDR3 totals 12 residues. The CDR3 region is CSFQVANEKLFF. CDR3 in DNA: TGCAGCTTTCAAGTGGCAAATGAAAAACTGTTTTTT.

The rearrangement links TRBV20-1 to TRBJ2-1, with D uncertain. This CDR3 has 12 amino acids. Trimming took 6 bases from V and 6 from J, leaving 12 bases between them. The germline CDR1 and CDR2 sequences are DFQATT and SNEGSKA (reference sequence). CDR3 in amino acids: CSAADLGNEQFF. The CDR3 nucleotides are TGCAGTGCCGCGGACCTCGGCAATGAGCAGTTCTTC.

This clonotype was seen a few times. This rearrangement joins TRBV6-6 to TRBJ1-1; 9 nucleotides line up with TRBD1. Germline loops: CDR1 MNHNY, CDR2 SVGAGI (reference sequence). This CDR3 is 17 amino acids long. Trimming at V came to 0 bases and at J to 6 bases, leaving 11 bases not matched to a gene. Here the CDR3 reads CASSYSPGTGIFPEAFF. In DNA, the CDR3 is TGTGCCAGCAGTTACTCACCCGGGACAGGGATCTTCCCTGAAGCTTTCTTT.

CDR3 protein: CASSDGDGNTIYF. The CDR3 nucleotides read TGTGCCAGCAGTGATGGAGACGGAAACACCATATATTTT. The chain is built from TRBV6-1 and TRBJ1-3; no firm D call. CDR1 is MNHNS and CDR2 is SASEGT in the germline V gene. This CDR3 has 13 amino acids. V gave up 3 bases and J gave up 4 bases, with 7 bases separating them.

This clonotype is medium-sized in the sample. The V call is TRBV5-4, the J call TRBJ2-5; TRBD1 aligns across 8 bases. The CDR3 is 15 residues long. In germline, CDR1 is SGHNT, CDR2 YYREEE (reference sequence). The trim removed 2 bases at V and 1 base at J, leaving 4 bases unmatched. The CDR3 DNA is TGTGCCAGCAGCTTCGCGGGACAGGTCCAAGAGACCCAGTACTTC. Its translation: CASSFAGQVQETQYF. Filled out from reference TRBV5-4 and TRBJ2-5, the complete variable domain reads ETGVTQSPTHLIKTRGQQVTLRCSSQSGHNTVSWYQQALGQGPQFIFQYYREEENGRGNFPPRFSGLQFPNYSSELNVNALELDDSALYLCASSFAGQVQETQYFGPGTRLLVL.

The chain combines TRBV6-1 with TRBJ2-7, with a possible D match to TRBD2 (7 bases). V dropped 11 bases and J dropped 1 base, with 18 bases sitting between them. This CDR3 is 14 amino acids long. Germline assignment: CDR1 MNHNS and CDR2 SASEGT. The CDR3 loop reads CAGGGEGRSYEQYF. CDR3 DNA: TGTGCCGGAGGGGGGGAGGGGAGGTCCTACGAGCAGTACTTC.

By share, this clonotype ranks as medium-sized (0.01 to 0.1%). The chain recombines TRBV29-1 with TRBJ1-1; a possible D gene is TRBD1 (5 bases). Germline V gene data show CDR1 as SQVTM and CDR2 as ANQGSEA. The CDR3 totals 11 residues. With 7 bases removed from V and 7 bases from J, the gap between germline ends came to 13 bases. The CDR3 protein is CSAGDVFEAFF. CDR3 DNA sequence: TGCAGCGCCGGGGACGTCTTTGAAGCTTTCTTT.

This clonotype turned up a few times. The CDR3 here is CASSEVRGRAFF. In DNA form, the CDR3 reads TGTGCCAGCAGTGAAGTGCGAGGGAGGGCTTTCTTT. V and J are TRBV6-1 and TRBJ1-1, with D hard to call. Trimming shortened V by 1 base and J by 11 bases, and 11 bases separated the two germline ends. CDR1 is MNHNS, CDR2 SASEGT, per germline. The CDR3 sequence is 12 residues long.

This clonotype is medium-sized (0.01 to 0.1%) in the sample. The rearrangement links TRBV5-6 to TRBJ2-7; 7 bases line up with TRBD1. Germline V gene lookup returns CDR1 SGHDT and CDR2 YYEEEE. CDR3 length: 14 amino acids. The trim removed 4 bases at V and 4 bases at J, leaving 8 bases unmatched. The CDR3 is CASSGDRAGYEQYF. The CDR3 DNA reads TGTGCCAGCAGCGGCGACAGGGCAGGGTACGAGCAGTACTTC. Full variable domain (missing parts from reference TRBV5-6 and TRBJ2-7): DAGVTQSPTHLIKTRGQQVTLRCSPKSGHDTVSWYQQALGQGPQFIFQYYEEEERQRGNFPDRFSGHQFPNYSSELNVNALLLGDSALYLCASSGDRAGYEQYFGPGTRLTVT.